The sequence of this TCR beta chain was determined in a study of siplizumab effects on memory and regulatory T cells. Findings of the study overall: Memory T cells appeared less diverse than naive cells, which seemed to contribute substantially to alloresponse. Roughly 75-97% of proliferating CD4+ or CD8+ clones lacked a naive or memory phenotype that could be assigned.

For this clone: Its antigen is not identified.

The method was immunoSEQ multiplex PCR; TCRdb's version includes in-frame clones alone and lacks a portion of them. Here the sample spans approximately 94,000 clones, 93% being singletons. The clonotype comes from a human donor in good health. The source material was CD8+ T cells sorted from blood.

The CDR3 nucleotides read TGTGCCAGCAGCCAGTGGACTCAGGGGGTCGGCTACACCTTC. Translating it yields CASSQWTQGVGYTF. The chain recombines TRBV4-2 with TRBJ1-2; TRBD1 matches 7 bases. The CDR3 runs 14 residues. Germline V lookup: CDR1 LGHNA, CDR2 YNFKEQ. J lost 8 bases, V lost 3 bases, and 9 bases had no gene match.